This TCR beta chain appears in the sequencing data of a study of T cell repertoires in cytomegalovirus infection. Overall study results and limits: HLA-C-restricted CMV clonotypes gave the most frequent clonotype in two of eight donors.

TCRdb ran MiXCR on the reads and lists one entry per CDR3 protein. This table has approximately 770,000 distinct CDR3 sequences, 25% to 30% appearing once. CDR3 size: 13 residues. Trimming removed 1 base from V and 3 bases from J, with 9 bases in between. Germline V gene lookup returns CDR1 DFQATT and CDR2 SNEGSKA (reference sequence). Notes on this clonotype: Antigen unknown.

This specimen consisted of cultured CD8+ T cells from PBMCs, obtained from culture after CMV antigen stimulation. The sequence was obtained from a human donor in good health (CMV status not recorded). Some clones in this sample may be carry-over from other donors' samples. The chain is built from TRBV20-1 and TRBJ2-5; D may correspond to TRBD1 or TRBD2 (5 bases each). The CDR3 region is CSARAGGEETQYF. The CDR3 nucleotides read TGCAGTGCTAGAGCTGGGGGTGAAGAGACCCAGTACTTC.